Shown below are 9 T cell receptor beta chains from a single sample sequenced in a study of Graves' ophthalmopathy and Graves' hyperthyroidism. Investigators amplified TCR beta CDR3 regions from RNA transcripts. An initial RT-PCR round employing HTBI primers preceded a second-round multiplex PCR. TCRdb fed the multiplex PCR reads into MiXCR, producing one record per CDR3 protein. The sample holds about 620,000 distinct CDR3 sequences; 22% are singletons and the top ten take 7.1%. What was sequenced was peripheral blood. Source of these receptors: a woman younger than 35 with stable Graves' hyperthyroidism. Some clones in this sample may be carry-over from other donors' samples.

This clonotype was counted only a few times. CDR3 region: CAWSPGNSGNTIYF. The CDR3 coding sequence is TGTGCCTGGAGCCCCGGGAACTCTGGAAACACCATATATTTT. The J gene is TRBJ1-3, the V gene TRBV30; no firm D call. The CDR3 has 14 amino acids. V shed 3 bases and J shed 0 bases, with 9 bases lying between them. Germline loops: CDR1 GTSNPN, CDR2 SVGIG (reference sequence).

This clonotype was seen a handful of times. A read error may account for a junction end that differs from germline. The J gene is TRBJ2-4, the V gene TRBV15, with D perhaps matching TRBD1 or TRBD2 (5 bases each). The CDR3 is made up of 15 amino acids. Germline V gene lookup returns CDR1 LNHNV and CDR2 YYDKDF (reference sequence). In nucleotides, the CDR3 is TGTGCCACCAGCAGAGTGGGGCTAGCCAAAAACATTAAGTACTTC. This translates into CATSRVGLAKNIKYF.

The chain has TRBV5-6 and TRBJ1-5; 7 positions agree with TRBD1. There are 18 residues in the CDR3. Germline lookup yields CDR1 SGHDT and CDR2 YYEEEE. V lost 4 bases to trimming and J lost 6 bases; unmatched junction nucleotides: 19. The CDR3 nucleotides read TGTGCCAGCAGCAAATGGACAGGAAAGGCGCCAATGAGTCAGCCCCAGCATTTT. Its protein product is CASSKWTGKAPMSQPQHF.

This clonotype was seen repeatedly, ten times or more. The V call is TRBV6-1, the J call TRBJ1-2, with a weak D call TRBD1 (5 bases). The V and J ends lost 0 bases and 7 bases respectively, with 9 bases between them. Germline values: CDR1 MNHNS, CDR2 SASEGT. This CDR3 has 13 residues. In DNA form, the CDR3 reads TGTGCCAGCAGTGAAGCGGGGGAACGTGGCTACACCTTC. It is translated as CASSEAGERGYTF.

Ten or more counts support this clonotype. The chain links TRBV12-3 or TRBV12-4 to TRBJ2-5, with 7 bases that match TRBD1. The V and J ends lost 6 bases and 1 base, in that order; junction bases with no gene match: 8. CDR3 length: 15 residues. The CDR3, as DNA: TGTGCCAGCAGCAAAACAGACAGGGTCCAAGAGACCCAGTACTTC. As protein: CASSKTDRVQETQYF.

This chain joins TRBV30 and TRBJ2-3, with a tentative D call TRBD1 (5 bases). CDR1 and CDR2 from the germline V gene are GTSNPN and SVGIG (reference sequence). The CDR3 totals 14 residues. The V end was cut by 2 bases, the J end by 5 bases, with 14 bases between. CDR3 residues: CAWSPDTIIDTQYF. In DNA form, the CDR3 reads TGTGCCTGGAGTCCGGACACTATAATAGATACGCAGTATTTT.

This clonotype was observed once. Here the CDR3 omits its conserved ending phenylalanine or tryptophan, so a read error is the likely source. Because the CDR3's place on the DNA is in doubt, the DNA is left out and the CDR3 is given as listed by TCRdb. The chain has TRBV30 and TRBJ1-1; the D call in the table, TRBD1, was not verified against the DNA. In germline, CDR1 is GTSNPN, CDR2 SVGIG (reference sequence). The length of the CDR3 is 12 amino acids, counting both ends. The CDR3 region is CAWSAGRREACY.

This clonotype was recorded once. The chain combines TRBV6-1 with TRBJ2-7; 11 bases match TRBD1. The V segment lost 6 bases and the J segment 7 bases; nucleotides outside the gene matches: 8. Germline V CDR1 and CDR2: MNHNS, SASEGT. The CDR3 loop spans 14 amino acids. The CDR3 nucleotides are TGTGCCAGCAGGAGGACAGGGGGCGCGGGAGAGCAGTACTTC. Translated, it gives CASRRTGGAGEQYF.

This clonotype appeared many times. The V gene is TRBV12-3 or TRBV12-4, the J gene TRBJ1-1; D uncertain. The CDR3 spans 13 residues. Trimming shortened V by 0 bases and J by 0 bases, and 2 bases separated the two germline ends. Written as DNA, the CDR3 is TGTGCCAGCAGTTTAGCCCTGAACACTGAAGCTTTCTTT. Protein: CASSLALNTEAFF.